This T cell receptor (beta chain) was sequenced in a study of cytomegalovirus exposure and HLA in healthy donors. Whole-study results and caveats: Several of the most significant clusters appeared, in a later analysis, to be linked to common viral pathogens. It was assumed in the presence/absence analyses that sequencing depth was roughly uniform across donors.

Primers for the PCR totalled 60 Vbeta and 13 Jbeta. Clones were read by immunoSEQ multiplex PCR, and TCRdb kept only the in-frame ones, dropping some. The sample consists of some 150,000 clones, under 85% of them appearing once. The germline CDR1 and CDR2 sequences are GTSNPN and SVGIG (reference sequence). The CDR3 is made up of 16 amino acids. Between the trimmed V and J ends, which lost 2 bases and 0 bases, there was a span of 13 bases. When sampled, the donors appeared nominally healthy, though they likely had unrecorded immune exposures. Turning to this clone: Its specificity is not known.

The specimen sequenced was PBMCs. This TCR was recovered from a female donor in good health and CMV-seronegative. This chain connects TRBV30 to TRBJ2-2; a weak D match, TRBD1 (6 bases). Written as DNA, the CDR3 is TGTGCCTGGAGTAAGGATTGGGACACGAACACCGGGGAGCTGTTTTTT. It translates to CAWSKDWDTNTGELFF.